This TCR beta chain came from a study of blood T cell repertoires in COVID-19. Whole-study context: In each case, the material was cDNA or gDNA derived from T cells, B-cell-depleted T cells, or PBMCs.

In the study's own analysis: Using reference gene primer amplification, nucleated cell counts were estimated. TCRdb's copy holds only in-frame clones and misses some; the assay was immunoSEQ multiplex PCR. V, J and clone size derive from that table, while D and trimming were established from the DNA sequence. The sample consists of 250,000 to 350,000 clones, roughly nine tenths of them appearing once. From germline, CDR1 is SQVTM and CDR2 ANQGSEA. The CDR3 totals 14 residues. J gave up 4 bases and V 6 bases, and 8 bases lay outside the gene matches. Seattle's enrolled individuals joined amid active infection and were then monitored longitudinally.

Sample: peripheral blood. The chain employs TRBV29-1 and TRBJ2-2; 7 positions agree with TRBD1. This sequence originates from a woman aged 30 to 39 with COVID-19, enrolled during active disease. CDR3 coding DNA: TGCAGCGTGGGGAATACAGGGGTCACCGGGGAGCTGTTTTTT. This translates into CSVGNTGVTGELFF.